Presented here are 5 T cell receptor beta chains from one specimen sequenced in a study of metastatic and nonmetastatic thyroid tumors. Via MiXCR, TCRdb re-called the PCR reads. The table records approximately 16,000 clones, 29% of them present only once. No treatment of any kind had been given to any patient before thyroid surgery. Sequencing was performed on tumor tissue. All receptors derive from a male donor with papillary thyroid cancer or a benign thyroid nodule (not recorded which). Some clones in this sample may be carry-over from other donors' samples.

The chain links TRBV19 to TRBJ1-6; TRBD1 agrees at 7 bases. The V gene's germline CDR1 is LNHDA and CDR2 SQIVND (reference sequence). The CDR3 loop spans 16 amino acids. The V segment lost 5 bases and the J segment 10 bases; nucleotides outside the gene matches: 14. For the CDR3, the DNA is TGTGCCAGTAGTTCCGGGACAGATCTCAGGACCTCACCCCTCCACTTT. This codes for CASSSGTDLRTSPLHF.

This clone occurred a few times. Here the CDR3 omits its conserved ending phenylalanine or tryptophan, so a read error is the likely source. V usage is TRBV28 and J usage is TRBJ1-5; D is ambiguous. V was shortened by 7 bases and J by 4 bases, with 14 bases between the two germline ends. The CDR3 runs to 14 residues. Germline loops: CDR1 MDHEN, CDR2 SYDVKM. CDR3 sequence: CASKGGIRNQPQHV. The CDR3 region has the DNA TGTGCCAGCAAAGGAGGGATAAGAAATCAGCCCCAGCATGTT.

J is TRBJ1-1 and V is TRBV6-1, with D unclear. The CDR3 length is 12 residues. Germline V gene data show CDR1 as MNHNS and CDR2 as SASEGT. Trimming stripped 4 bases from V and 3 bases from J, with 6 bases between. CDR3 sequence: CASSAAYTEAFF. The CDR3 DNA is TGTGCCAGCAGTGCAGCCTACACTGAAGCTTTCTTT.

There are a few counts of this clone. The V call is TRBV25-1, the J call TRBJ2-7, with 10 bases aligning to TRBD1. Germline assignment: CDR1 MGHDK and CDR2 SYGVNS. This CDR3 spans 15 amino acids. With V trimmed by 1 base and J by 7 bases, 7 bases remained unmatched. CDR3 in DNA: TGTGCCAGCAGTGAATGGGACAGGGGATGGTGGGAGCAGTACTTC. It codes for CASSEWDRGWWEQYF.

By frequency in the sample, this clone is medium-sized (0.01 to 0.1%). For the CDR3, the DNA is TGTGCCAGCAGTTTATTTGCGGGAGTGCGGGAGACCCAGTACTTC. Protein product: CASSLFAGVRETQYF. The chain uses TRBV12-3 or TRBV12-4 and TRBJ2-5; TRBD2 matches at 7 bases. The CDR3 is 15 residues long. The trim removed 2 bases at V and 5 bases at J, leaving 8 bases unmatched.